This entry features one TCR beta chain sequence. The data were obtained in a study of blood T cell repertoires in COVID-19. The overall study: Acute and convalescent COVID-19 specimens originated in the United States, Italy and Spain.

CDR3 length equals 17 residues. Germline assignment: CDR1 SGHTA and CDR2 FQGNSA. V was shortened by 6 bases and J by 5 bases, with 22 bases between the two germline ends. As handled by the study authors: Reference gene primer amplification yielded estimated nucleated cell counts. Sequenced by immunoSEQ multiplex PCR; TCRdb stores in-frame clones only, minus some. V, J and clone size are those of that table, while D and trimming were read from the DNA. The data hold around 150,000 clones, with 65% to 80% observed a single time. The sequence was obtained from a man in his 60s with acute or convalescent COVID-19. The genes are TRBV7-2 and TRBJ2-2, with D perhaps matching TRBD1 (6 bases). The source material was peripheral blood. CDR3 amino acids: CASSQNGGGDVTGELFF. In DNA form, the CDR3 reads TGTGCCAGCAGTCAAAATGGGGGCGGAGATGTTACCGGGGAGCTGTTTTTT.